This TCR beta chain came from a study of graft-versus-host responses after intestinal transplantation. A note on this clone: Its antigen remains unknown.

The protocol was immunoSEQ multiplex PCR, while the TCRdb copy is restricted to in-frame clones and leaves out a portion. The table has over 45,000 clones, around 93% seen once. V was trimmed by 0 bases and J by 2 bases, leaving 6 bases between them. Germline-derived CDR1 and CDR2 are SGDLS and YYNGEE. This CDR3 is 14 amino acids long. The chain is built from TRBV9 and TRBJ2-4, with D perhaps matching TRBD1 or TRBD2 (5 bases each). This clonotype was sampled from a human donor who was the organ donor for an intestinal transplant. The sequenced sample was unstimulated CD4+ T cells sorted from spleen or lymph node cells, obtained before transplant. CDR3 coding DNA: TGTGCCAGCAGCGTAGGGGGGACCAAAAACATTCAGTACTTC. Encoded protein: CASSVGGTKNIQYF.